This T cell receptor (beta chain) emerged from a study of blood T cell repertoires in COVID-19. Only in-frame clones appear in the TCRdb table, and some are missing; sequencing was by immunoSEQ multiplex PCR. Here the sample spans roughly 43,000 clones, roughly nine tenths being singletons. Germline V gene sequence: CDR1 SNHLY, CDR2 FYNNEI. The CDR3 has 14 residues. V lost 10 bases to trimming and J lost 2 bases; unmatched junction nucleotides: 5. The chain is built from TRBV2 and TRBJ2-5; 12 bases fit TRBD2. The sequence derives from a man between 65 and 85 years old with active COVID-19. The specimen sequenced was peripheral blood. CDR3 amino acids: CAITSGGQQETQYF. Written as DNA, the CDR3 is TGTGCCATTACTAGCGGGGGGCAGCAAGAGACCCAGTACTTC. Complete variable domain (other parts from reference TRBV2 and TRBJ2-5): EPEVTQTPSHQVTQMGQEVILRCVPISNHLYFYWYRQILGQKVEFLVSFYNNEISEKSEIFDDQFSVERPDGSNFTLKIRSTKLEDSAMYFCAITSGGQQETQYFGPGTRLLVL.